This T cell receptor (beta chain) was sequenced in a study of immune cell composition in non-small cell lung cancer. Study background: Most cases were lung adenocarcinoma or squamous cell carcinoma. Study outcomes and limitations: 60% to 80% of squamous and roughly 34% of adenocarcinoma cases had tumour-associated clones >0.5%. In adenocarcinoma, maximal tumour-associated clone frequency tracked TIL tumour reactivity. Tumour TCR-beta clonality was not significantly tied to smoking pack-years.

Comments on this clone: Its antigen is not identified.

Normal lung sampling was at least 3 cm from the tumour, as distant as possible. Assay used: immunoSEQ multiplex PCR; TCRdb lists only in-frame clones, some missing. The sample has several thousand clones; 65% to 85% are singletons. V dropped 5 bases and J dropped 2 bases, with 22 bases sitting between them. The CDR3 totals 19 residues. Germline CDR1 and CDR2: MGHRA and YSYEKL. This chain connects TRBV4-1 to TRBJ2-6, with D perhaps TRBD1 (6 bases). The sample consisted of non-adjacent lung tissue. The sequence derives from a human donor with non-small cell lung cancer. CDR3 coding DNA: TGCGCCAGCAGCTTCCCGCGGGCAGGGGAGTACGCTGGGGCCAACGTCCTGACTTTC. Residues: CASSFPRAGEYAGANVLTF.